A selection of T cell receptor beta chains follows, all from one sample in a study of T cell responses to AZD1222 COVID-19 vaccine. Clones were read by immunoSEQ multiplex PCR, and TCRdb kept only the in-frame ones, dropping some. The repertoire has around 150,000 clones, 94% of them found once; the top ten carry approximately 0.69%. The source material was peripheral blood, sampled on day 0 of AZD1222 vaccination. These receptors were taken from an adult in good health. Both conserved end residues are part of each CDR3. The order of the fields is D gene, clone size, J gene, V gene, CDR3 protein, CDR3 DNA. The D gene is left open where the match is weak. Where a row states a size, it is once, few, many or the class of an expanded clone; other rows omit it.

D gene: NA; clone size: few; J gene: TRBJ1-5; V gene: TRBV7-9; CDR3 protein: CASGNEEPQHF; CDR3 DNA: TGTGCCAGCGGTAACGAGGAGCCCCAGCATTTT
D gene: NA; clone size: NA; J gene: TRBJ2-6; V gene: TRBV3-1/TRBV3-2; CDR3 protein: CASSHTQGSGANVLTF; CDR3 DNA: TGTGCCAGCAGCCATACCCAGGGCTCTGGGGCCAACGTCCTGACTTTC
D gene: NA; clone size: NA; J gene: TRBJ2-1; V gene: TRBV5-6; CDR3 protein: CASSLAGLVASYNEQFF; CDR3 DNA: TGTGCCAGCAGCTTGGCCGGTTTGGTAGCTTCCTACAATGAGCAGTTCTTC
D gene: NA; clone size: NA; J gene: TRBJ2-1; V gene: TRBV27; CDR3 protein: CASTGHIYNEQFF; CDR3 DNA: TGTGCCAGCACAGGGCACATATACAATGAGCAGTTCTTC
D gene: NA; clone size: NA; J gene: TRBJ1-5; V gene: TRBV27; CDR3 protein: CASSREGGNNQPQHF; CDR3 DNA: TGTGCCAGTAGCAGGGAAGGGGGGAACAATCAGCCCCAGCATTTT
D gene: NA; clone size: NA; J gene: TRBJ2-7; V gene: TRBV12-3/TRBV12-4; CDR3 protein: CASSLLGEQYF; CDR3 DNA: TGTGCCAGCAGTTTACTTGGAGAGCAGTACTTC
D gene: NA; clone size: NA; J gene: TRBJ2-6; V gene: TRBV30; CDR3 protein: CAWSPYSGANVLTF; CDR3 DNA: TGTGCCTGGAGTCCCTACTCTGGGGCCAACGTCCTGACTTTC
D gene: NA; clone size: NA; J gene: TRBJ1-5; V gene: TRBV27; CDR3 protein: CASSLRWNQPQHF; CDR3 DNA: TGTGCCAGCAGTTTAAGGTGGAATCAGCCCCAGCATTTT
D gene: NA; clone size: NA; J gene: TRBJ1-6; V gene: TRBV10-2; CDR3 protein: CASGSDYNSPLHF; CDR3 DNA: TGCGCCAGTGGGTCGGACTATAATTCACCCCTCCACTTT
D gene: NA; clone size: NA; J gene: TRBJ2-7; V gene: TRBV28; CDR3 protein: CASSYLQSYEQYF; CDR3 DNA: TGTGCCAGCAGTTACCTACAGAGCTACGAGCAGTACTTC
D gene: NA; clone size: NA; J gene: TRBJ2-2; V gene: TRBV5-1; CDR3 protein: CASSSSIQTGFGTGELFF; CDR3 DNA: TGCGCCAGCAGCTCCTCTATACAAACAGGGTTTGGAACCGGGGAGCTGTTTTTT
D gene: NA; clone size: NA; J gene: TRBJ2-1; V gene: TRBV3-1/TRBV3-2; CDR3 protein: CASSQRGSFYNEQFF; CDR3 DNA: TGTGCCAGCAGCCAACGGGGGAGCTTCTACAATGAGCAGTTCTTC
D gene: NA; clone size: NA; J gene: TRBJ2-3; V gene: TRBV5-1; CDR3 protein: CASSRRVGLSTDTQYF; CDR3 DNA: TGCGCCAGCAGCCGCCGGGTGGGGTTGAGTACAGATACGCAGTATTTT
D gene: NA; clone size: NA; J gene: TRBJ2-7; V gene: TRBV29-1; CDR3 protein: CSVRLLTYEQYF; CDR3 DNA: TGCAGCGTTCGGCTCCTGACCTACGAGCAGTACTTC
D gene: NA; clone size: NA; J gene: TRBJ2-7; V gene: TRBV5-1; CDR3 protein: CASSLAGDEQYF; CDR3 DNA: TGCGCCAGCAGCTTGGCAGGGGACGAGCAGTACTTC
D gene: TRBD1; clone size: NA; J gene: TRBJ2-2; V gene: TRBV19; CDR3 protein: CASGTANTGELFF; CDR3 DNA: TGTGCCAGCGGGACAGCGAACACCGGGGAGCTGTTTTTT
D gene: NA; clone size: NA; J gene: TRBJ1-1; V gene: TRBV14; CDR3 protein: CASSQERGTEAFF; CDR3 DNA: TGTGCCAGCAGCCAAGAAAGAGGCACTGAAGCTTTCTTT
D gene: TRBD2; clone size: NA; J gene: TRBJ2-1; V gene: TRBV7-9; CDR3 protein: CASSFSSGIWNEQFF; CDR3 DNA: TGTGCCAGCAGCTTTTCTAGCGGGATTTGGAATGAGCAGTTCTTC
D gene: NA; clone size: NA; J gene: TRBJ1-1; V gene: TRBV18; CDR3 protein: CASSPWTEMNTEAFF; CDR3 DNA: TGTGCCAGCTCCCCCTGGACAGAAATGAACACTGAAGCTTTCTTT
D gene: NA; clone size: NA; J gene: TRBJ2-7; V gene: TRBV5-4; CDR3 protein: CASSLAGTYEQYF; CDR3 DNA: TGTGCCAGCAGCTTGGCCGGGACCTACGAGCAGTACTTC
D gene: TRBD2; clone size: NA; J gene: TRBJ2-2; V gene: TRBV7-6; CDR3 protein: CASSPQAGPRGGELFF; CDR3 DNA: TGTGCCAGCAGCCCACAAGCGGGACCGCGGGGCGGGGAGCTGTTTTTT
D gene: TRBD1; clone size: NA; J gene: TRBJ2-5; V gene: TRBV3-1/TRBV3-2; CDR3 protein: CASSPGTGRQTQYF; CDR3 DNA: TGTGCCAGCAGCCCCGGGACAGGGAGGCAGACCCAGTACTTC
D gene: NA; clone size: NA; J gene: TRBJ2-1; V gene: TRBV3-1/TRBV3-2; CDR3 protein: CASSQLSEQFF; CDR3 DNA: TGTGCCAGCAGCCAGCTGAGCGAGCAGTTCTTC
D gene: NA; clone size: NA; J gene: TRBJ2-1; V gene: TRBV11-2; CDR3 protein: CASRSPLGGNEQFF; CDR3 DNA: TGTGCCAGCCGATCCCCTTTAGGAGGCAATGAGCAGTTCTTC
D gene: NA; clone size: NA; J gene: TRBJ1-5; V gene: TRBV18; CDR3 protein: CASRKTGDNQPQHF; CDR3 DNA: TGTGCCAGCCGAAAGACAGGTGACAATCAGCCCCAGCATTTT
D gene: NA; clone size: NA; J gene: TRBJ1-1; V gene: TRBV19; CDR3 protein: CASSMGQRNTEAFF; CDR3 DNA: TGTGCCAGTAGTATGGGGCAGAGGAACACTGAAGCTTTCTTT
D gene: NA; clone size: NA; J gene: TRBJ1-5; V gene: TRBV5-1; CDR3 protein: CASSPGGAFQPQHF; CDR3 DNA: TGCGCCAGCAGCCCGGGGGGGGCATTTCAGCCCCAGCATTTT
D gene: NA; clone size: NA; J gene: TRBJ1-3; V gene: TRBV24-1; CDR3 protein: CATSDSQGGGNTIYF; CDR3 DNA: TGTGCCACCAGTGATTCACAGGGAGGCGGAAACACCATATATTTT
D gene: TRBD2; clone size: once; J gene: TRBJ2-3; V gene: TRBV6-4; CDR3 protein: CASSPKAGGSTDTQYF; CDR3 DNA: TGTGCCAGCAGCCCTAAAGCGGGAGGAAGCACAGATACGCAGTATTTT
D gene: NA; clone size: NA; J gene: TRBJ2-7; V gene: TRBV5-8; CDR3 protein: CASSLGREQYF; CDR3 DNA: TGTGCCAGCAGCTTGGGCAGAGAGCAGTACTTC
D gene: TRBD1; clone size: NA; J gene: TRBJ1-2; V gene: TRBV3-1/TRBV3-2; CDR3 protein: CASSQEGGTDGYTF; CDR3 DNA: TGTGCCAGCAGCCAAGAAGGGGGGACAGATGGCTACACCTTC
D gene: TRBD2; clone size: NA; J gene: TRBJ2-1; V gene: TRBV6-6; CDR3 protein: CASNGLAGNEQFF; CDR3 DNA: TGTGCCAGCAACGGCCTAGCGGGAAATGAGCAGTTCTTC
D gene: TRBD2; clone size: NA; J gene: TRBJ2-1; V gene: TRBV7-3; CDR3 protein: CASSLGGTSGYNEQFF; CDR3 DNA: TGTGCCAGCAGCTTAGGAGGAACTAGCGGTTACAATGAGCAGTTCTTC
D gene: NA; clone size: few; J gene: TRBJ1-5; V gene: TRBV6-2/TRBV6-3; CDR3 protein: CASSWGSHQPQHF; CDR3 DNA: TGTGCCAGCAGTTGGGGCAGCCATCAGCCCCAGCATTTT